These 2 T cell receptor beta chains were all obtained from the same sample, sequenced in a study of Ad26.COV2.S vaccination and SARS-CoV-2 variants. Treatment of the sample: roughly 20 received Ad26.COV2.S at low or high dose, single or two shots; roughly five received placebo; per-sample allocation not given. Material that was analyzed had been drawn on day 63 after the first vaccine or placebo injection. Libraries were prepared by immunoSEQ multiplex PCR; TCRdb keeps only in-frame clonotypes and omits some of them. The sample includes around 400,000 clones, 80% to 95% of them seen just once. This sample comprised peripheral blood, obtained in a trial of Ad26.COV2.S vaccine versus placebo. These receptors all come from a person between 18 and 65 years old who received the Ad26.COV2.S COVID-19 vaccine or a placebo.

The rearrangement joins TRBV27 to TRBJ1-6; TRBD1 is a possible D gene (6 bases). Germline lookup yields CDR1 MNHEY and CDR2 SMNVEV (reference sequence). The CDR3 totals 15 residues. Trimming took off 5 bases at V and 7 bases at J, with 15 bases between the two ends. The CDR3 reads CASSPDRIRNSPLHF. In DNA, the CDR3 is TGTGCCAGCAGTCCGGACAGAATTAGGAATTCACCCCTCCACTTT.

The rearrangement joins TRBV20-1 to TRBJ1-1, with D unresolved. Trimming stripped 6 bases from V and 1 base from J, with 3 bases between. The V gene's germline CDR1 is DFQATT and CDR2 SNEGSKA (reference sequence). The CDR3 extends over 10 amino acids. The CDR3 nucleotides read TGCAGTGCGGGGAACACTGAAGCTTTCTTT. Protein: CSAGNTEAFF.